Listed below are T cell receptor beta chains from one sample, sequenced in a study of shared clonotypes between healthy human individuals. TCRdb's copy holds only in-frame clones and misses some; the assay was immunoSEQ multiplex PCR. The profile shows around 2.5 million clones, 80% to 95% of them singletons. Sequenced sample: naive CD4+ T cells from PBMCs. Receptor source: a young man in good health. Some clones in this sample may be carry-over from other donors' samples. Each CDR3 is given without its conserved first and last residue.

TRBV19,TRBJ1-1,ASSRGQRSTEAF
TRBV4-2,TRBJ2-2,ASSQDTGTSAGELF
TRBV15,TRBJ2-7,ATSRDLMVSYEQY
TRBV5-4,TRBJ2-1,ASSWGLAGSDMF
TRBV27,TRBJ2-7,ASSTASGWPYEQY
TRBV10-1,TRBJ2-5,ASSVGQGVGETQY
TRBV4-1,TRBJ1-4,ASSHTTPGGRLEKLF
TRBV11-2,TRBJ2-7,ASSATTGLAGLHY
TRBV6-5,TRBJ2-5,ASSGTTGSMTTQY
TRBV7-9,TRBJ2-3,ASSYSLAASTDTQY
TRBV18,TRBJ1-2,ASSPALPGLNGYT
TRBV19,TRBJ2-7,ASSLAGAAYEQY
TRBV2,TRBJ2-3,ASSGQGSTDTQY
TRBV29-1,TRBJ1-5,SVGGWGNQPQH
TRBV5-1,TRBJ1-4,ASSLDSSGQGGEKLF
TRBV9,TRBJ2-3,ASSEPASTDTQY
TRBV6-5,TRBJ2-7,ASSPSGLRGLEQY
TRBV7-9,TRBJ1-5,ASSDQGEEPQH
TRBV7-8,TRBJ2-7,ASSLEQGVSYEQY
TRBV4-1,TRBJ1-3,ASSQPSAHSGNTIY
TRBV5-1,TRBJ2-3,ASSLLASGLPSTDTQY
TRBV14,TRBJ2-5,ASSLNVIQETQY
TRBV28,TRBJ2-3,ASRSTDTQY
TRBV19,TRBJ1-2,ASSTGDWRELDGYT
TRBV7-7,TRBJ2-1,ASSLTGVGEQF
TRBV5-4,TRBJ1-3,ASSARSGTGGNTIY
TRBV6-4,TRBJ2-7,ASSAETGPYEQY
TRBV28,TRBJ2-7,ASSRVPGLPGRPYEQY
TRBV7-9,TRBJ2-7,ASSPKDTTLYEQY
TRBV29-1,TRBJ1-3,SVSGLGSGNTIY
TRBV4-2,TRBJ2-2,ASSLGFTGELF
TRBV7-3,TRBJ2-5,ASSYRKAETQY
TRBV27,TRBJ1-5,ASSSERNQPQH
TRBV7-3,TRBJ2-3,ASSLLAGRTDTQY
TRBV11-3,TRBJ2-1,ASSSRAGVAYNEQF
TRBV20-1,TRBJ2-1,SAAKLVGF